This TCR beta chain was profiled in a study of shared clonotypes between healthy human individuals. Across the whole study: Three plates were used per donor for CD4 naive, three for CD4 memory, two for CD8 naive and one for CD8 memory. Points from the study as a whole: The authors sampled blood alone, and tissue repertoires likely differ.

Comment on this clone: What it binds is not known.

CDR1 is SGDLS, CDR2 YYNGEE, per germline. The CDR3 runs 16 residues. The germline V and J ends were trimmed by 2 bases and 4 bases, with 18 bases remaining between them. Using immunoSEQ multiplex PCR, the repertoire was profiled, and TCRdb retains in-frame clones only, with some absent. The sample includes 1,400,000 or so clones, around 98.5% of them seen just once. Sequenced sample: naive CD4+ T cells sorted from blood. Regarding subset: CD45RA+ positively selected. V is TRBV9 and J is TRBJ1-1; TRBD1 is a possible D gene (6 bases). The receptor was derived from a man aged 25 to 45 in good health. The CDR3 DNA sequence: TGTGCCAGCAGCGTCGGACCAACAGGGCCGGTCACTGAAGCTTTCTTT. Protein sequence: CASSVGPTGPVTEAFF.